Included here is one T cell receptor (beta chain) sequence, with context. Its antigen is not yet known. Base qualities are missing; no much larger clone stands one base away. The sample originates from a study of technical replicates of blood from a handful of donors (dated by TCRdb to 2015 to 2018). Library creation used the immunoSEQ multiplex PCR assay. Imported from immuneACCESS, the table was reduced by TCRdb to in-frame sequences with V and J called. These copies leave out some clones; in studies compared against another copy, an unresolved V gene accounts for under half, and the cause of the remainder is not known. The sample yields about 94,000 clones; nearly 97% were counted once. 0.22% of the sample is in the top ten clones. CDR3 length: 16 amino acids, cysteine to phenylalanine. Solely the CDR3 DNA is kept, with 48 bases framed from the first base. The V end loses 4 bases and the J end loses 2 bases, and a stretch of 15 bases separates them. CDR1 and CDR2, looked up from the germline V gene (reference sequence), are LNHDA and SQIVND.

This receptor chain uses TRBV19 and TRBJ1-5; there is no confident call for the D gene. The source material was T cells isolated from PBMCs. The TCR comes from a human donor in good health. The encoded CDR3 is CASSTVPLYGNQPQHF. The DNA reads as follows: TGTGCCAGTAGTACGGTCCCTCTTTATGGCAATCAGCCCCAGCATTTT.